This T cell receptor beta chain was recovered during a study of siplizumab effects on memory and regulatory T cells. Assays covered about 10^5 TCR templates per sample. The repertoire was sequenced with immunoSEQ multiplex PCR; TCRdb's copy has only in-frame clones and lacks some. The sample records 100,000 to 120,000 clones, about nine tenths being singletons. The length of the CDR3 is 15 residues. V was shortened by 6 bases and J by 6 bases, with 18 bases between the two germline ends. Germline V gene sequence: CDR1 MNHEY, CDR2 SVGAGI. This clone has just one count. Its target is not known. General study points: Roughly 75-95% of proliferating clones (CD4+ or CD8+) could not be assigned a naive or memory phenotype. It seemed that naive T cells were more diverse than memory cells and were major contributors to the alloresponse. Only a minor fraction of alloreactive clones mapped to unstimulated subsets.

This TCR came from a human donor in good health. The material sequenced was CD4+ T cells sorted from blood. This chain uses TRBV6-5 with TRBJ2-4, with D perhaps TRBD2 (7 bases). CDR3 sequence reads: CASSGSGGAVNIQYF. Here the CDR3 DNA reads TGTGCCAGCAGCGGGTCGGGGGGCGCGGTAAACATTCAGTACTTC.